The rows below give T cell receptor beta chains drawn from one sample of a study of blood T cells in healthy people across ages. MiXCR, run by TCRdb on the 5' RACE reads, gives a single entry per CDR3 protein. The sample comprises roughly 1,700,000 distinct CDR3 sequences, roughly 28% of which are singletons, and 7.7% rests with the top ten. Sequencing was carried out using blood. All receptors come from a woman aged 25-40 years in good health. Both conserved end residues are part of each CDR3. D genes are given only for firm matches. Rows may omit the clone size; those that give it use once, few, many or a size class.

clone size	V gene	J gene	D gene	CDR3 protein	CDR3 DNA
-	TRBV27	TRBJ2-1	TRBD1	CASSRGTDYNEQCF	TGTGCCAGCAGTAGAGGGACAGATTACAATGAGCAGTGCTTC
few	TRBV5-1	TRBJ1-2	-	CASSRDWTANYGYTF	TGCGCCAGCAGCCGAGATTGGACAGCTAACTATGGCTACACCTTC
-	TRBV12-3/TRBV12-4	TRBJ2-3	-	CASSFGLLSTDTQYF	TGTGCCAGCAGTTTTGGTTTATTGAGCACAGATACGCAGTATTTT
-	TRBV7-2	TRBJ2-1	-	CASSSSGQSNYQSSYNEQFF	TGTGCCAGCAGCTCCAGCGGACAGTCGAACTACCAGAGCTCCTACAATGAGCAGTTCTTC
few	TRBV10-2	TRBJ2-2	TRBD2	CASRGPGTSISGGLFF	TGCGCCAGCAGGGGACCCGGGACTAGTATTTCCGGGGGGCTGTTTTTT
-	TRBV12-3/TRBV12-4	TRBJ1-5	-	CASSPGGSPQHF	TGTGCCAGCAGCCCCGGGGGGAGCCCCCAGCATTTT
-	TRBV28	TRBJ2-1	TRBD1	CASSIQGASYNEQFF	TGTGCCAGCAGCATACAGGGGGCGTCTTACAATGAGCAGTTCTTC
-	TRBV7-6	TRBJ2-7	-	CASSPTVRNEQYF	TGTGCCAGCAGCCCAACCGTACGGAACGAGCAGTACTTC
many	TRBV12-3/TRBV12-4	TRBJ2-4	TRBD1	CAISPTGTANIQYF	TGTGCCATCAGTCCAACGGGGACAGCGAACATTCAGTACTTC
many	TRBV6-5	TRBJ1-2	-	CASSYSGLSYGYTF	TGTGCCAGCAGTTACTCGGGGCTTAGCTATGGCTACACCTTC
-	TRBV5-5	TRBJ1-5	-	CACSVGGALGPQHF	TGTGCCTGCTCAGTTGGGGGAGCTTTGGGGCCCCAGCATTTT
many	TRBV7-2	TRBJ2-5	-	CASSPAPQETQYF	TGTGCCAGCAGCCCGGCCCCCCAAGAGACCCAGTACTTC
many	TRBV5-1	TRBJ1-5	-	CASSREGNQPQHF	TGCGCCAGCAGCCGGGAAGGAAATCAGCCCCAGCATTTT
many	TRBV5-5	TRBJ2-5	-	CASSLANRAETQYF	TGTGCCAGCAGCTTGGCCAATCGGGCGGAGACCCAGTACTTC
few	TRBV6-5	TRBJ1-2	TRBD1	CASSSLTGNGYTF	TGTGCCAGCAGTTCTCTGACAGGGAACGGCTACACCTTC
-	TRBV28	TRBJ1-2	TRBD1	CATTPTWTGGGYTF	TGTGCCACCACTCCCACCTGGACAGGGGGTGGCTACACCTTC
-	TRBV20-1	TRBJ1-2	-	CSARERQRKPYGYTF	TGCAGTGCTAGGGAAAGACAGCGGAAACCCTATGGCTACACCTTC
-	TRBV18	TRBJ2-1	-	CASSPFSNTYNEQFF	TGTGCCAGCTCACCCTTTTCAAATACCTACAATGAGCAGTTCTTC
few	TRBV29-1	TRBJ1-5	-	CSVGIYSNQPQHF	TGCAGCGTGGGGATCTATAGCAATCAGCCCCAGCATTTT
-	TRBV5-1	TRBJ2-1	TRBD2	CASGLAEGSYNEQFF	TGCGCCAGCGGGCTAGCGGAGGGGTCCTACAATGAGCAGTTCTTC
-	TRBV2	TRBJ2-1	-	CASGRTRPGGEQFF	TGTGCCAGCGGGAGGACTCGGCCAGGGGGTGAGCAGTTCTTC
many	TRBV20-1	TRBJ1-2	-	CSAMGTSGYTF	TGCAGTGCTATGGGGACCAGTGGCTACACCTTC
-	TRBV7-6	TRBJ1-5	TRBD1	CASSLGGQGYQPQHF	TGTGCCAGCAGCTTAGGTGGACAGGGCTATCAGCCCCAGCATTTT
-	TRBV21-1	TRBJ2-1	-	CASSPSEGPGHNGQFF	TGTGCCAGCAGCCCCTCCGAGGGCCCCGGCCACAATGGGCAGTTCTTC
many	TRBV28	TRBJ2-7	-	CATLLSGEQYF	TGTGCCACCCTTCTCTCGGGTGAGCAGTACTTC
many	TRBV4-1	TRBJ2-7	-	CASSQETGVFFYEQYF	TGCGCCAGCAGCCAAGAGACGGGGGTTTTCTTTTACGAGCAGTACTTC
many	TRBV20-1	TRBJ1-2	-	CSARDRRQFYGYTF	TGCAGTGCTAGAGATAGGCGGCAGTTCTATGGCTACACCTTC
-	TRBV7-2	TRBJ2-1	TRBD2	CASSLAALARPYNEQFF	TGTGCCAGCAGCTTAGCAGCACTAGCGAGACCGTACAATGAGCAGTTCTTC
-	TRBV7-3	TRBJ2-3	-	CASSPRGSRRRSDTQYF	TGTGCCAGCAGCCCAAGGGGTTCTAGAAGAAGATCGGATACGCAGTATTTT
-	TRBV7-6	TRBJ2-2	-	CASSRRNPGELFF	TGTGCCAGCAGCCGACGGAATCCCGGGGAGCTGTTTTTT
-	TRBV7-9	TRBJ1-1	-	CASSLEGVGAEAFF	TGTGCCAGCAGCTTAGAGGGCGTTGGAGCTGAAGCTTTCTTT
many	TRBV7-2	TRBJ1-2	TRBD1	CASSTAGTGEGYTF	TGTGCCAGCAGCACAGCCGGGACAGGGGAGGGCTACACCTTC